This T cell receptor beta chain was sequenced in a study of beta chain features in type 1 diabetes. A single heparinised draw of approximately 0.11 L on average was taken per donor. The entirety of the isolated RNA underwent reverse transcription, so expressed TCRB transcripts were sequenced. The protocol was immunoSEQ multiplex PCR, while the TCRdb copy is restricted to in-frame clones and leaves out a portion. This sample has nearly 700,000 clones, with 10% to 15% found just once. General study findings and limits: There was a moderate but significant shortening of TCRB CDR3s in all four CD4+ subsets of Type 1 diabetes patients. Insertion counts at VDJ junctions were lower in type 1 diabetes patients, who also showed more deletions there.

CDR1 SGHVS and CDR2 FNYEAQ come from the germline V gene. The CDR3 has 14 amino acids. Trimming took 3 bases from V and 4 from J; bases not matched to a gene: 2. On this clone itself: Its antigen is currently unknown.

The sequencing sample was made of naive CD4+ T cells from blood. The chain has TRBV7-6 and TRBJ2-2; 7 bases map to TRBD1. The clonotype comes from a man younger than 30 with type 1 diabetes. The CDR3 DNA is TGTGCCAGCAGCTTTGCAGGGGGCACCGGGGAGCTGTTTTTT. It codes for CASSFAGGTGELFF.